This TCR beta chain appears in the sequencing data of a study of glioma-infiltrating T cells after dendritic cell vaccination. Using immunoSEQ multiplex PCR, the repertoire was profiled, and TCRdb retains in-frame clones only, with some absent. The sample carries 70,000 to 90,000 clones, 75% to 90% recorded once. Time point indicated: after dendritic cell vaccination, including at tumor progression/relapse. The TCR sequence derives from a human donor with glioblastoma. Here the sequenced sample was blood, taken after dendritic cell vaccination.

The CDR3 nucleotides read TGCAGCGGGACAGGGGGCGCGACGCCTTTCTTT. Protein: CSGTGGATPFF. The chain is built from TRBV29-1 and TRBJ1-1; 11 nucleotides line up with TRBD1. Per germline, CDR1 SQVTM and CDR2 ANQGSEA. After removal of 7 bases from V and 12 bases from J, the junction contained 7 bases not matched to a gene. The CDR3 extends over 11 amino acids.